This TCR beta chain derives from a study of technical replicates of blood from a handful of donors. Germline CDR1 SGHKS, CDR2 YYEKEE (reference sequence). Trimming shortened V by 2 bases and J by 6 bases, and 12 bases separated the two germline ends. The CDR3 is 13 residues long. Repertoires were generated with immunoSEQ multiplex PCR, while TCRdb's copy carries only in-frame clones and drops some. The sample has tens of thousands of clones, approximately 95% seen once. The clonotype originates from a human donor in good health. V is TRBV5-5 and J is TRBJ2-7; no firm D call. The sequenced sample was T cells isolated from PBMCs. CDR3 in DNA: TGTGCCAGCAGCTTCCGCTACCTAGTCGAGCAGTACTTC. It yields the protein CASSFRYLVEQYF.